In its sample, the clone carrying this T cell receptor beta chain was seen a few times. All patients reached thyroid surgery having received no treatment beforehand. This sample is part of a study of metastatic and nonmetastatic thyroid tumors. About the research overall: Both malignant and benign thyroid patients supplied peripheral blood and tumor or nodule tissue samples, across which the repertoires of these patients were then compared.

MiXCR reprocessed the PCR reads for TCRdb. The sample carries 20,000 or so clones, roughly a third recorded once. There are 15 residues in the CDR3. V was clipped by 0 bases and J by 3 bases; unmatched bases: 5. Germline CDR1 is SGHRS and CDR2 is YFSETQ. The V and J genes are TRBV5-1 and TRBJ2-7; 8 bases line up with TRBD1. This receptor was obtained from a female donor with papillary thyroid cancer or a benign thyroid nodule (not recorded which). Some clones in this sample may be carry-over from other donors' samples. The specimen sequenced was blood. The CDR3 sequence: CASSLAGGVFYEQYF. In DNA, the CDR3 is TGCGCCAGCAGCTTGGCAGGGGGCGTTTTCTACGAGCAGTACTTC.